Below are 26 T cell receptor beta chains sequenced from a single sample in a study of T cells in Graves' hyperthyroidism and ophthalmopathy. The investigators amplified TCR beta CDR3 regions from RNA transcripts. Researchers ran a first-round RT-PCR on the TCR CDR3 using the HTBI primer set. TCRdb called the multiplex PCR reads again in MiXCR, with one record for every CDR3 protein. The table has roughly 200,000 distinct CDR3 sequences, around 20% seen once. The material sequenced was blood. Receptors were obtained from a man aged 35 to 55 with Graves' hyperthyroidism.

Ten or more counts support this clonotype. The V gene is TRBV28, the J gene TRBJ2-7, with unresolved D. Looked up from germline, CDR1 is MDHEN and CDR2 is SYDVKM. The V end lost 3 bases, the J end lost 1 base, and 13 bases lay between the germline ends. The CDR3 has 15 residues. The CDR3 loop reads CASSFVGSQSYEQYF. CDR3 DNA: TGTGCCAGCAGTTTTGTGGGATCCCAGTCCTACGAGCAGTACTTC.

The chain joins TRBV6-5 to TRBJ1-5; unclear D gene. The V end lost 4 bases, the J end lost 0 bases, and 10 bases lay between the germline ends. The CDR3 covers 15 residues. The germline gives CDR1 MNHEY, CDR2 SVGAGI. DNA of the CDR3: TGTGCCAGCAGTTGGACGGTGCCTAGCAATCAGCCCCAGCATTTT. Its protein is CASSWTVPSNQPQHF.

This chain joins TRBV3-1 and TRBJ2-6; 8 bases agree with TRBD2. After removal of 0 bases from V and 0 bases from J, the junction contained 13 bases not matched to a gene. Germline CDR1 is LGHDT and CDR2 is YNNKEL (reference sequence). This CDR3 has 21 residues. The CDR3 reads CASSQERAGALVFSGANVLTF. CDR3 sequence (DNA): TGTGCCAGCAGCCAAGAGAGAGCGGGGGCGCTTGTCTTCTCTGGGGCCAACGTCCTGACTTTC.

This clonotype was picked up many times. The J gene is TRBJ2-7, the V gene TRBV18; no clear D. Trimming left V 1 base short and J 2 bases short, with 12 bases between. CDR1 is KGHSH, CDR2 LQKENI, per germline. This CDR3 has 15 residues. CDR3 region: CASSPQNRDAYEQYF. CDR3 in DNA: TGTGCCAGCTCACCACAAAACAGAGACGCCTACGAGCAGTACTTC.

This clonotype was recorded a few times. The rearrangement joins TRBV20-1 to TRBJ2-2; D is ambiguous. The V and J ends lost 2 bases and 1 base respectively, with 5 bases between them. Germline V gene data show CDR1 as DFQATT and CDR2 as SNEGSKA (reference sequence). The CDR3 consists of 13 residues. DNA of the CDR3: TGCAGTGCTAGACACTTGAACACCGGGGAGCTGTTTTTT. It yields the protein CSARHLNTGELFF.

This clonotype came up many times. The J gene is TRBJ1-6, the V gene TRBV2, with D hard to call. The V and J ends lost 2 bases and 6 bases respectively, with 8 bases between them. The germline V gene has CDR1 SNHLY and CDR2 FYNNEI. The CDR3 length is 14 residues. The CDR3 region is CASSEWGSNSPLHF. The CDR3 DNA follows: TGTGCCAGCAGTGAATGGGGTTCTAATTCACCCCTCCACTTT.

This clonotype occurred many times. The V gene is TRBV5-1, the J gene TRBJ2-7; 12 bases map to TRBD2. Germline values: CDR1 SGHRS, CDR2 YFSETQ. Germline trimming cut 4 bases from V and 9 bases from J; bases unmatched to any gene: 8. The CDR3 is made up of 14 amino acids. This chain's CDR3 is CASSVTSGGLVQYF. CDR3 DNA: TGCGCCAGCAGCGTGACTAGCGGGGGACTAGTGCAGTACTTC.

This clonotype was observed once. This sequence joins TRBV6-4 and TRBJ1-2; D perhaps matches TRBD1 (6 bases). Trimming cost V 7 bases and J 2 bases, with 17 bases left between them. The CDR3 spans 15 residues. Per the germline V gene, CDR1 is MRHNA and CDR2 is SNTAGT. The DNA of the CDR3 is TGTGCCAGCACCGAAGGTACAGGGACCAACTATGGCTACACCTTC. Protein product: CASTEGTGTNYGYTF.

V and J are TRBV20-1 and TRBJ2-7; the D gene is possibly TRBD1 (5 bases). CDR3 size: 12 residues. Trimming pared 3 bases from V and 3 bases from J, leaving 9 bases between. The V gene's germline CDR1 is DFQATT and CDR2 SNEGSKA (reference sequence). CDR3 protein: CSARDTYYEQYF. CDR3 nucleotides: TGCAGTGCTAGGGACACTTACTACGAGCAGTACTTC.

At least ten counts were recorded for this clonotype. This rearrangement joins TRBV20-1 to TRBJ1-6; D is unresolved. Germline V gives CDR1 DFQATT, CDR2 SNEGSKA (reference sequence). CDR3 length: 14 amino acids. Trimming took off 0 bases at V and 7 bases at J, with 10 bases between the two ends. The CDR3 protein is CSAREGTVNSPLHF. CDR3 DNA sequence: TGCAGTGCTAGAGAGGGTACAGTCAATTCACCCCTCCACTTT.

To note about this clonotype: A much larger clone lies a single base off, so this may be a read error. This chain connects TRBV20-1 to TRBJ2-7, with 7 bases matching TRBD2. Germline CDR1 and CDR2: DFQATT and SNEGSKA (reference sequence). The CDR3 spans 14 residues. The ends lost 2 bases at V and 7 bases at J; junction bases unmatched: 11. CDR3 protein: CSARSQRGEREQYF. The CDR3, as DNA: TGCAGTGCTAGATCTCAGCGGGGAGAAAGGGAGCAGTACTTC.

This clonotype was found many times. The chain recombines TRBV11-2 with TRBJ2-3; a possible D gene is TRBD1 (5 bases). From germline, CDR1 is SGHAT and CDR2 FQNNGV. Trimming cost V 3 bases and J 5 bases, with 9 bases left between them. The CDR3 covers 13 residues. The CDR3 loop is CASSFVREDTQYF. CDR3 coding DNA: TGTGCCAGCAGCTTCGTCAGGGAAGATACGCAGTATTTT.

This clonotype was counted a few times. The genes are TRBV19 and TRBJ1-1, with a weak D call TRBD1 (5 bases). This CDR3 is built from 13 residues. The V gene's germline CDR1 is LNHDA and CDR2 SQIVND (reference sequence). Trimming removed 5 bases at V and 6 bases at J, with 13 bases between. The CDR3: CASSPDRTAEAFF. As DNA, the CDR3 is TGTGCCAGTAGTCCTGACAGAACTGCTGAAGCTTTCTTT.

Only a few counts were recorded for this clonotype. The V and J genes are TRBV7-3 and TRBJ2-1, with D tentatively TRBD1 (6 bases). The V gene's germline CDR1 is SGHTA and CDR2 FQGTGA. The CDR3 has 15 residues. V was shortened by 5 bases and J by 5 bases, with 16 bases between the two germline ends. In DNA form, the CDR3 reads TGTGCCAGCAGCCCAACGGGGCAGGGGAACAATGAGCAGTTCTTC. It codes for CASSPTGQGNNEQFF.

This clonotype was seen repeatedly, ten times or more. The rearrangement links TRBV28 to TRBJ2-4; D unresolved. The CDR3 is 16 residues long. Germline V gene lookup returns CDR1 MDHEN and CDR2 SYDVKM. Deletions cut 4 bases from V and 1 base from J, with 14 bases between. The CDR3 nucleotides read TGTGCCAGCAGTTCCCTGGGTGGCGGCGCCAAAAACATTCAGTACTTC. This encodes CASSSLGGGAKNIQYF.

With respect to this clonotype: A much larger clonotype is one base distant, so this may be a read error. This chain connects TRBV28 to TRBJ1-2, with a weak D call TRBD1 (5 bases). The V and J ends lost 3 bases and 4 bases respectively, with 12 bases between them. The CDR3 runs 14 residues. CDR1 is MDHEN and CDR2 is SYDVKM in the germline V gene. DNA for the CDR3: TGTGCCAGCAGTTTGGGGCAGAACGGCTATGGCTACACCTTC. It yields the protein CASSLGQNGYGYTF.

The CDR3 DNA reads as TGTGCCAGCAGTGTTCGGGGTTCCGAGACCCAGTACTTC. Translated: CASSVRGSETQYF. The rearrangement links TRBV5-6 to TRBJ2-5; maybe TRBD2 (5 bases). Germline CDR1 SGHDT, CDR2 YYEEEE. Trimming removed 5 bases from V and 5 bases from J, with 13 bases in between. This CDR3 comprises 13 residues.

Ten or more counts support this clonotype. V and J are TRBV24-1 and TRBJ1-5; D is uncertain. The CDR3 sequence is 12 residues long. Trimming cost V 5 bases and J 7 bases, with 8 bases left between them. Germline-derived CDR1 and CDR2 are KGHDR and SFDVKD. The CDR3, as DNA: TGTGCCACCAGTGCCGTCGGGCAGCCCCAGCATTTT. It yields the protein CATSAVGQPQHF.

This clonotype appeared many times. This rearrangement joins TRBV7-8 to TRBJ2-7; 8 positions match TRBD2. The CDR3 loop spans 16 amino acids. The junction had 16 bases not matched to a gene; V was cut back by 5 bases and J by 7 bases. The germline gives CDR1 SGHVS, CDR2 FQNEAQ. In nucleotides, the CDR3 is TGTGCCAGCAGCAACCGGGCGGGGGGCCCGGGTGGGGAGCAGTACTTC. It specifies CASSNRAGGPGGEQYF.

The CDR3 region has the DNA TGTGCCAGCAGCTTAGGCGGGACTAGCGGAAAAGAGACCCAGTACTTC. Its protein product is CASSLGGTSGKETQYF. The genes are TRBV11-2 and TRBJ2-5; 11 positions match TRBD2. Trimming at V came to 1 base and at J to 3 bases, leaving 4 bases not matched to a gene. The CDR3 has 16 residues. Germline lookup yields CDR1 SGHAT and CDR2 FQNNGV.

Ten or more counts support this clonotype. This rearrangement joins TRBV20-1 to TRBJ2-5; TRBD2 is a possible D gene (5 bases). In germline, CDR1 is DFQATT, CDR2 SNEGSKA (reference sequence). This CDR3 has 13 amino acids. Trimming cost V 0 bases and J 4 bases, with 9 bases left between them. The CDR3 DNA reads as TGCAGTGCTAGAGAGCCGGGGTCAGAGACCCAGTACTTC. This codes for CSAREPGSETQYF.

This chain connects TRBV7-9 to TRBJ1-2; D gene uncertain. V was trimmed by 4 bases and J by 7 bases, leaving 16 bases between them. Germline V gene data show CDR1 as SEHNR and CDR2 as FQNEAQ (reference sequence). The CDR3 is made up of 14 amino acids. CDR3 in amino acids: CASSSYRLTSGYTF. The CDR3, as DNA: TGTGCCAGCAGCTCCTATCGCCTGACCTCTGGCTACACCTTC.

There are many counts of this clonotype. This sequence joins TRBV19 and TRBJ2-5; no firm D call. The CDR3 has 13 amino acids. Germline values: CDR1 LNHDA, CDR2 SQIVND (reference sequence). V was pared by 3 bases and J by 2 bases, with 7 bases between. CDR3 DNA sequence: TGTGCCAGTAGTATGGGCAGACAAGAGACCCAGTACTTC. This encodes CASSMGRQETQYF. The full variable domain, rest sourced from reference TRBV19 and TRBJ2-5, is DGGITQSPKYLFRKEGQNVTLSCEQNLNHDAMYWYRQDPGQGLRLIYYSQIVNDFQKGDIAEGYSVSREKKESFPLTVTSAQKNPTAFYLCASSMGRQETQYFGPGTRLLVL.

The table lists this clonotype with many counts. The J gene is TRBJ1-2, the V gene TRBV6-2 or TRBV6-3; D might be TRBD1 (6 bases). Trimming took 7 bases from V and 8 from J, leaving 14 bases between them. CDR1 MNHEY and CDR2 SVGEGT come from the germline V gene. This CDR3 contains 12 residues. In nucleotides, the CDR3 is TGTGCCAGCACCCGGACAGAAGGAGGCTACACCTTC. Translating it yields CASTRTEGGYTF.

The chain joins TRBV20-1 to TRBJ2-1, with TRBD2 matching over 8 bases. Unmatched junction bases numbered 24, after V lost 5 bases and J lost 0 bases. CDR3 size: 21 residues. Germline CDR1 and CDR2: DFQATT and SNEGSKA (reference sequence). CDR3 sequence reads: CSALKYHSRGDLKPSYNEQFF. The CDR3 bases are TGCAGTGCTCTCAAGTACCACTCGCGGGGGGACCTCAAACCCTCCTACAATGAGCAGTTCTTC.

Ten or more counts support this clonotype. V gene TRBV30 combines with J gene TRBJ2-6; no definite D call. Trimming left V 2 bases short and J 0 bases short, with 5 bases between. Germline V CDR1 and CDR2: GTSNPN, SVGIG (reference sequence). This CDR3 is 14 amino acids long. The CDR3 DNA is TGTGCCTGGAGTTCTGACTCTGGGGCCAACGTCCTGACTTTC. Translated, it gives CAWSSDSGANVLTF.